The clone carrying this T cell receptor (beta chain) occurred a few times. The antigen is undetermined. These data originate in a study of beta chain features in type 1 diabetes. Study in general: Sorted cells, 90 million to 130 million in number, were examined across all samples.

Notes on the study in general: A moderate, significant TCRB CDR3 shortening appeared in type 1 diabetes across four CD4+ subsets. Insertions were fewer and deletions more numerous at VDJ junctions in type 1 diabetes patients.

As every portion of the isolated RNA was reverse transcribed, the sequencing read expressed TCRB transcripts. Clones were read by immunoSEQ multiplex PCR, and TCRdb kept only the in-frame ones, dropping some. Of some 280,000 clones detected, 14% appear once; the ten largest clones hold 0.017%. Germline-derived CDR1 and CDR2 are SGHRS and YFSETQ. V was clipped by 4 bases and J by 3 bases, with 11 bases between them. The CDR3 spans 14 residues. Sample: naive CD4+ T cells from blood. The chain has TRBV5-1 and TRBJ2-1; tentative D call: TRBD2 (6 bases). The TCR originated in a man aged 25 to 40 with type 1 diabetes. CDR3 sequence: CASSAGLDYNEQFF. DNA for the CDR3: TGCGCCAGCAGCGCGGGACTTGACTACAATGAGCAGTTCTTC. Full variable domain (missing parts from reference TRBV5-1 and TRBJ2-1): KAGVTQTPRYLIKTRGQQVTLSCSPISGHRSVSWYQQTPGQGLQFLFEYFSETQRNKGNFPGRFSGRQFSNSRSEMNVSTLELGDSALYLCASSAGLDYNEQFFGPGTRLTVL.